The 20 T cell receptor beta chains listed next were all sequenced from one sample in a study of shared clonotypes between healthy human individuals. CD45RO-negative, CCR7-selected cells formed the naive CD8 fraction, which excluded terminally differentiated effector memory CD45RA+ cells. Here immunoSEQ multiplex PCR was the method, and the copy in TCRdb shows in-frame clones only, minus some. The top ten clones hold around 1% of a sample with under 2,000,000 clones, about 95% of them seen once. The sequencing sample was made of naive CD8+ T cells sorted from blood. These receptors came from a young man in good health.

To note about this clone: The same CDR3 can be traced to other DNA sequences in this sample. The chain links TRBV4-1 to TRBJ2-5; 12 nucleotides match TRBD2. Per the germline V gene, CDR1 is MGHRA and CDR2 is YSYEKL. The CDR3 consists of 16 residues. V was pared by 4 bases and J by 0 bases, with 3 bases of the junction left unmatched. CDR3 amino acids: CASSPRTSGDQETQYF. The CDR3 DNA reads TGCGCCAGCAGCCCCAGGACTAGCGGGGACCAAGAGACCCAGTACTTC.

This chain joins TRBV18 and TRBJ2-3; a possible D gene is TRBD2 (5 bases). The CDR3 sequence is 14 residues long. V was cut by 8 bases and J by 4 bases, with 16 bases left in between. From germline, CDR1 is KGHSH and CDR2 LQKENI. As DNA, the CDR3 is TGTGCCAGCCACCGGCCGGACTGGGCAGATACGCAGTATTTT. Its translation is CASHRPDWADTQYF. The full variable domain, with the rest looked up from reference TRBV18 and TRBJ2-3, is NAGVMQNPRHLVRRRGQEARLRCSPMKGHSHVYWYRQLPEEGLKFMVYLQKENIIDESGMPKERFSAEFPKEGPSILRIQQVVRGDSAAYFCASHRPDWADTQYFGPGTRLTVL.

This clone appeared a single time. This rearrangement joins TRBV5-5 to TRBJ2-7, with 8 positions matching TRBD1. The CDR3 loop spans 13 amino acids. V dropped 3 bases and J dropped 6; count of bases not matched to a gene: 5. Germline CDR1 SGHKS, CDR2 YYEKEE (reference sequence). The CDR3 sequence: CASSSGQGGEQYF. The CDR3 DNA reads TGTGCCAGCAGCTCCGGACAGGGCGGCGAGCAGTACTTC.

A single count supports this clone. The V call is TRBV29-1, the J call TRBJ2-7; TRBD1 matches at 9 bases. J lost 5 bases, V lost 5 bases, and 13 bases had no gene match. Germline lookup yields CDR1 SQVTM and CDR2 ANQGSEA. CDR3 length: 15 residues. For the CDR3, the DNA is TGCAGCGTTTCATACGCCCCGGGACAGGGTAACGAGCAGTACTTC. It is translated as CSVSYAPGQGNEQYF.

This rearrangement joins TRBV27 to TRBJ2-1; 7 bases match TRBD2. J lost 3 bases, V lost 7 bases, and 9 bases had no gene match. This CDR3 spans 15 amino acids. Germline lookup yields CDR1 MNHEY and CDR2 SMNVEV (reference sequence). This CDR3 is CASTLLGEGYNEQFF. In DNA, the CDR3 is TGTGCCAGCACCCTTCTAGGGGAGGGCTACAATGAGCAGTTCTTC.

The rearrangement joins TRBV5-1 to TRBJ2-3, with D unclear. V was clipped by 1 base and J by 5 bases, with 5 bases between them. Per germline, CDR1 SGHRS and CDR2 YFSETQ. The CDR3 contains 12 residues. This CDR3 reads CASSLYVDTQYF. In DNA form, the CDR3 reads TGCGCCAGCAGCTTGTATGTAGATACGCAGTATTTT. The variable domain in full, with the rest retrieved from reference TRBV5-1 and TRBJ2-3, is KAGVTQTPRYLIKTRGQQVTLSCSPISGHRSVSWYQQTPGQGLQFLFEYFSETQRNKGNFPGRFSGRQFSNSRSEMNVSTLELGDSALYLCASSLYVDTQYFGPGTRLTVL.

V and J are TRBV10-1 and TRBJ2-7, with D perhaps TRBD1 (6 bases). Trimming pared 8 bases from V and 5 bases from J, leaving 22 bases between. Germline V CDR1 and CDR2: WNHNN, SYGVQD (reference sequence). There are 15 residues in the CDR3. The CDR3: CASQDSETGLDEQYF. The CDR3 DNA reads TGCGCCAGCCAAGATAGCGAGACAGGCTTGGACGAGCAGTACTTC.

The chain carries TRBV29-1 and TRBJ2-6; D possibly corresponds to TRBD1 (5 bases). With 2 bases removed from V and 0 bases from J, the gap between germline ends came to 8 bases. The CDR3 is made up of 15 amino acids. Germline CDR1 is SQVTM and CDR2 is ANQGSEA. CDR3 amino acids: CSVETRDSGANVLTF. CDR3 sequence (DNA): TGCAGCGTTGAAACCAGGGACTCTGGGGCCAACGTCCTGACTTTC.

The chain links TRBV7-2 to TRBJ2-3; 11 positions match TRBD2. Germline V lookup: CDR1 SGHTA, CDR2 FQGNSA. The CDR3 loop spans 18 amino acids. V dropped 1 base and J dropped 5; count of bases not matched to a gene: 11. The CDR3 loop is CASSLDLGTSGPGDTQYF. CDR3 sequence (DNA): TGTGCCAGCAGCTTAGACTTAGGGACTAGCGGCCCCGGAGATACGCAGTATTTT. Looking up the rest from reference TRBV7-2 and TRBJ2-3 gives the full variable domain: GAGVSQSPSNKVTEKGKDVELRCDPISGHTALYWYRQSLGQGLEFLIYFQGNSAPDKSGLPSDRFSAERTGGSVSTLTIQRTQQEDSAVYLCASSLDLGTSGPGDTQYFGPGTRLTVL.

V is TRBV5-6 and J is TRBJ2-1, with D possibly matching TRBD1 (6 bases). This CDR3 comprises 13 residues. With 1 base removed from V and 7 bases from J, the gap between germline ends came to 9 bases. Germline V gene lookup returns CDR1 SGHDT and CDR2 YYEEEE. The CDR3: CASSLPGANEQFF. DNA of the CDR3: TGTGCCAGCAGCTTGCCAGGGGCGAATGAGCAGTTCTTC.

The genes are TRBV25-1 and TRBJ1-2; a weak D match, TRBD1 (6 bases). The germline CDR1 and CDR2 sequences are MGHDK and SYGVNS. The ends were cut back, 4 bases at V and 0 bases at J, with 9 bases in the middle. This CDR3 is 14 amino acids long. The CDR3 loop is CASSGQDANYGYTF. The DNA for the CDR3 is TGTGCCAGCAGTGGACAGGACGCTAACTATGGCTACACCTTC.

Note on this clone: Other DNA sequences in the same sample also yield this CDR3. The rearrangement joins TRBV9 to TRBJ1-6; a weak D match, TRBD1 (5 bases). Germline V CDR1 and CDR2: SGDLS, YYNGEE. The ends were cut back, 0 bases at V and 8 bases at J, with 6 bases in the middle. CDR3 length: 13 residues. The CDR3 sequence: CASSVGGHSPLHF. The CDR3 region has the DNA TGTGCCAGCAGCGTAGGGGGCCATTCACCCCTCCACTTT. Based on the CDR3 plus reference TRBV9 and TRBJ1-6, the full variable domain is DSGVTQTPKHLITATGQRVTLRCSPRSGDLSVYWYQQSLDQGLQFLIQYYNGEERAKGNILERFSAQQFPDLHSELNLSSLELGDSALYFCASSVGGHSPLHFGNGTRLTVT.

V is TRBV11-2 and J is TRBJ2-7, with no clear D. The V gene lost 2 bases and the J gene lost 3 bases, with 8 bases spanning the gap. This CDR3 spans 13 amino acids. Germline loops: CDR1 SGHAT, CDR2 FQNNGV. The CDR3 DNA reads as TGTGCCAGCAGCTTACGGCCGAACTACGAGCAGTACTTC. It yields the protein CASSLRPNYEQYF.

The genes are TRBV14 and TRBJ2-7; D gene ambiguous. V was shortened by 4 bases and J by 3 bases, with 10 bases between the two germline ends. Per germline, CDR1 SGHDN and CDR2 FVKESK. The length of the CDR3 is 13 residues. The CDR3 here is CASSPGVVYEQYF. Here the CDR3 DNA reads TGTGCCAGCAGCCCCGGAGTTGTCTACGAGCAGTACTTC.

The chain combines TRBV30 with TRBJ2-3; maybe TRBD2 (6 bases). The CDR3 sequence is 18 residues long. The germline CDR1 and CDR2 sequences are GTSNPN and SVGIG (reference sequence). Deletions cut 0 bases from V and 0 bases from J, with 19 bases between. Written as DNA, the CDR3 is TGTGCCTGGAGTGTTTACCCCCGGGTTAGCGGAAGCACAGATACGCAGTATTTT. Protein sequence: CAWSVYPRVSGSTDTQYF.

The chain employs TRBV13 and TRBJ2-4; D is unclear. CDR1 PRHDT and CDR2 FYEKMQ come from the germline V gene (reference sequence). The V end lost 6 bases, the J end lost 0 bases, and 12 bases lay between the germline ends. The CDR3 consists of 15 residues. The CDR3 nucleotides are TGTGCCAGCAGAAGCTTCAGAGTAGCCAAAAACATTCAGTACTTC. This gives the protein CASRSFRVAKNIQYF.

This chain uses TRBV28 with TRBJ1-2, with D hard to call. Germline CDR1 is MDHEN and CDR2 is SYDVKM. This CDR3 is 14 amino acids long. The V gene lost 3 bases and the J gene lost 4 bases, with 12 bases spanning the gap. DNA of the CDR3: TGTGCCAGCAGTTTTGGCCTAGGCAGCTATGGCTACACCTTC. It is translated as CASSFGLGSYGYTF.

This clone was seen a single time. This chain uses TRBV7-9 with TRBJ2-2; 9 nucleotides agree with TRBD1. CDR1 and CDR2 from the germline V gene are SEHNR and FQNEAQ (reference sequence). The J segment lost 6 bases and the V segment lost 3 bases, leaving 5 bases of the junction unmatched. The CDR3 runs to 15 residues. CDR3: CASSFFTGGAGELFF. CDR3 nucleotide sequence: TGTGCCAGCAGCTTCTTTACAGGGGGCGCCGGGGAGCTGTTTTTT.

This clone appeared once. The chain recombines TRBV6-5 with TRBJ2-1; no reliable D call. CDR1 and CDR2 from the germline V gene are MNHEY and SVGAGI. The CDR3 loop spans 14 amino acids. V gave up 0 bases and J gave up 6 bases, with 9 bases separating them. The CDR3 sequence is CASSYSVEANEQFF. CDR3 nucleotides: TGTGCCAGCAGTTACTCGGTCGAGGCCAATGAGCAGTTCTTC.

This sequence joins TRBV5-1 and TRBJ2-2, with 7 bases fitting TRBD2. The J segment lost 7 bases and the V segment lost 0 bases, leaving 9 bases of the junction unmatched. CDR1 SGHRS and CDR2 YFSETQ come from the germline V gene. CDR3 length equals 16 residues. The CDR3 bases are TGCGCCAGCAGCTTGGCTGGCGGGAGTCTCAGCGGGGAGCTGTTTTTT. Encoded protein: CASSLAGGSLSGELFF. Filled out from reference TRBV5-1 and TRBJ2-2, the complete variable domain reads KAGVTQTPRYLIKTRGQQVTLSCSPISGHRSVSWYQQTPGQGLQFLFEYFSETQRNKGNFPGRFSGRQFSNSRSEMNVSTLELGDSALYLCASSLAGGSLSGELFFGEGSRLTVL.